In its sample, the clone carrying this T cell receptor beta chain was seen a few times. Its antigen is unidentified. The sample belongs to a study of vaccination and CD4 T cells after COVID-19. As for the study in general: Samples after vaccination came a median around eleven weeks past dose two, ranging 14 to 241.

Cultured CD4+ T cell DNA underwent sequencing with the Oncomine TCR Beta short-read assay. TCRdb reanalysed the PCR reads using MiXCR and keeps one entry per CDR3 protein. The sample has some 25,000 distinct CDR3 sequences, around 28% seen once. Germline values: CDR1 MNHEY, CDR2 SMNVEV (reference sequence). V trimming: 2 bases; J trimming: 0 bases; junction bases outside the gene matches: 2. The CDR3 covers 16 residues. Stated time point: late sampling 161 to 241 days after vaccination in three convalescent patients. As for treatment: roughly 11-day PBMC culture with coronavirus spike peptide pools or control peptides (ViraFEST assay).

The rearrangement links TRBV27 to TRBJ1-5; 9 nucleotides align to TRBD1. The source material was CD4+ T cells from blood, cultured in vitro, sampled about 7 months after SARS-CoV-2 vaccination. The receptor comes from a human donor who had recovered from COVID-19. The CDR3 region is CASSLGTGFSNQPQHF. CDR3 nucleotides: TGTGCCAGCAGTTTAGGGACAGGGTTTAGCAATCAGCCCCAGCATTTT.